This record looks at one TCR beta chain sequence and its context. Its antigen is as yet unknown. As to time point: newly diagnosed GD, antithyroid drugs for less than 3 months. PBMC-derived RNA was used for the TCR library. Building of the TCR beta libraries involved iRepertoire HTBI primers and Arm-PCR of CDR3 regions. TCRdb fed the multiplex PCR reads into MiXCR, producing one record per CDR3 protein. The sample lists hundreds of thousands of distinct CDR3 sequences, less than 15% occurring once. This sample is part of a study of regulatory T cells in long-lasting Graves disease. CDR3 length: 17 residues. Germline loops: CDR1 KGHDR, CDR2 SFDVKD. Trimming removed 2 bases at V and 8 bases at J, with 21 bases between. Findings and caveats of the study: There were preferences for TRBV28, TRBJ1-2 and TRBJ2-5 in persistent disease.

Another study also made use of these data, one on T cells in Graves' hyperthyroidism and ophthalmopathy.

The specimen was peripheral blood mononuclear cells (PBMCs), collected at new diagnosis, from a patient treated with antithyroid drugs. The chain carries TRBV24-1 and TRBJ2-1; maybe TRBD2 (5 bases). The receptor was isolated from a man aged 25 to 45 with Graves disease. The CDR3 nucleotides are TGTGCCACCAGTGATTCTGCCCCTAAAACGGTGGAGGATGAGCAGTTCTTC. Translating gives CATSDSAPKTVEDEQFF.